Listed below are T cell receptor beta chains from one sample, sequenced in a study of brain metastases from non-small cell lung cancer. Sequencing was performed with immunoSEQ multiplex PCR; in TCRdb, only in-frame clones are kept and a portion is missing. The sample records over 1,000 clones, about four fifths being singletons. Sequences were obtained from tissue from a brain metastasis. The receptor set was obtained from a donor over 35 with non-small cell lung cancer. Each CDR3 is given with its conserved first and last residue. The D gene is left open where the match is weak. The size of a clone is reported for some rows only, either as once, few or many, or as a class for expanded clones.

D gene	V gene	clone size	J gene	CDR3 protein	CDR3 DNA
TRBD1	TRBV10-1	NA	TRBJ2-5	CASSPPDREETQYF	TGCGCCAGCAGTCCACCGGACAGGGAGGAGACCCAGTACTTC
NA	TRBV30	NA	TRBJ2-2	CAWARYFTGELFF	TGTGCATGGGCGCGTTATTTCACCGGGGAGCTGTTTTTT
NA	TRBV19	NA	TRBJ1-1	CASREGRDTEAFF	TGTGCCAGTAGGGAGGGGCGGGACACTGAAGCTTTCTTT
NA	TRBV6-5	NA	TRBJ1-2	CASRHPAGAYGYTF	TGTGCCAGCAGGCACCCGGCGGGGGCGTATGGCTACACCTTT
NA	TRBV19	NA	TRBJ1-3	CASSILAAGNTIYF	TGTGCCAGTAGTATATTGGCAGCTGGAAACACCATATATTTT
TRBD2	TRBV9	once	TRBJ2-2	CASSVFSPGLASTGELFF	TGTGCCAGCAGCGTTTTTTCCCCGGGACTAGCGTCCACCGGGGAACTGTTTTTT
NA	TRBV7-9	NA	TRBJ1-5	CASNLYWGEQPQHF	TGTGCCAGCAACCTCTACTGGGGGGAACAGCCCCAGCATTTT
NA	TRBV24-1	NA	TRBJ2-1	CATSGHSWSNYNEQFF	TGTGCCACCAGTGGACACTCGTGGTCAAACTACAATGAGCAGTTCTTC
NA	TRBV27	NA	TRBJ2-7	CATGTTAVNEQYF	TGTGCCACCGGAACCACAGCGGTGAACGAGCAGTACTTC
NA	TRBV11-3	NA	TRBJ1-6	CVSSSLTDNSPLHF	TGTGTCAGCAGCTCCCTGACAGACAATTCACCCCTCCACTTT
NA	TRBV28	NA	TRBJ1-4	CASGRGGVFF	TGTGCCAGCGGACGGGGGGGGGTGTTTTTT
NA	TRBV5-8	NA	TRBJ1-2	CASSLGRLRYGYTF	TGTGCCAGCAGCTTGGGACGTCTGAGATATGGCTACACCTTC
NA	TRBV5-6	NA	TRBJ2-7	CASSPPGSRGEQYF	TGTGCCAGCAGCCCGCCAGGAAGCAGGGGCGAGCAGTACTTC
TRBD2	TRBV12-3/TRBV12-4	NA	TRBJ2-2	CASRRAGAGELFF	TGTGCCAGCAGGCGCGCGGGGGCCGGGGAGCTGTTTTTT
NA	TRBV21-1	once	TRBJ2-3	CASRRGAGGSTDTQYF	TGTGCCAGCCGAAGAGGAGCGGGGGGGAGCACAGATACGCAGTATTTT
NA	TRBV5-4	NA	TRBJ1-1	CASSFISRGNTEAFF	TGTGCCAGCAGCTTCATCAGTCGCGGGAACACTGAAGCTTTCTTT
TRBD2	TRBV19	few	TRBJ2-1	CASRPLAGGLNEQFF	TGTGCCAGTAGGCCTCTGGCGGGGGGGCTTAATGAGCAGTTCTTC
TRBD2	TRBV10-1	NA	TRBJ2-1	CASSESTQRGQNEQFF	TGCGCCAGCAGTGAGTCAACCCAGCGGGGCCAAAATGAGCAGTTCTTC
NA	TRBV6-6	once	TRBJ1-1	CASRPLDRNTEAFF	TGTGCCAGCAGGCCCCTAGACAGGAACACTGAAGCTTTCTTT